These T cell receptor beta chains were read from a single sample in a study of beta chain features in type 1 diabetes. Profiled with immunoSEQ multiplex PCR; TCRdb holds only in-frame clones, not every one. The sample carries 900,000 or so clones, roughly 17% recorded once. Sequenced sample: naive CD4+ T cells from blood. These receptors all come from a woman between 18 and 29 years old in good health. The CDR3 runs from the conserved cysteine through the conserved F or W. The order of the fields is CDR3 protein, CDR3 DNA, V gene, clone size, D gene, J gene. A D gene is named only where the DNA matches it firmly. Some rows have no size entry. The others give once, few or many, or a class for an expanded clone.

CDR3 protein: CASNMWSRGTEAFF; CDR3 DNA: TGTGCCAGTAACATGTGGTCCAGGGGGACTGAAGCTTTCTTT; V gene: TRBV19; clone size: few; D gene: TRBD1; J gene: TRBJ1-1
CDR3 protein: CASGRIGDRVYEQYF; CDR3 DNA: TGTGCCAGCGGAAGGATTGGGGACAGGGTCTACGAGCAGTACTTC; V gene: TRBV2; clone size: -; D gene: TRBD1; J gene: TRBJ2-7
CDR3 protein: CASSGGKSYEQYF; CDR3 DNA: TGTGCCAGCAGCGGTGGGAAAAGCTACGAGCAGTACTTC; V gene: TRBV2; clone size: -; D gene: -; J gene: TRBJ2-7
CDR3 protein: CASSPSGTAPGYTF; CDR3 DNA: TGTGCCAGCTCACCATCCGGGACGGCCCCAGGCTACACCTTC; V gene: TRBV18; clone size: -; D gene: -; J gene: TRBJ1-2
CDR3 protein: CASHSTIQQFF; CDR3 DNA: TGTGCCAGTCATAGTACAATTCAGCAGTTCTTC; V gene: TRBV27; clone size: -; D gene: -; J gene: TRBJ2-1
CDR3 protein: CASSLVSENEQFF; CDR3 DNA: TGTGCCAGCAGCTTAGTTAGCGAGAATGAGCAGTTCTTC; V gene: TRBV7-2; clone size: -; D gene: -; J gene: TRBJ2-1
CDR3 protein: CASSWLAANTGELFF; CDR3 DNA: TGTGCCAGCAGCTGGCTAGCGGCGAACACCGGGGAGCTGTTTTTT; V gene: TRBV7-2; clone size: -; D gene: TRBD2; J gene: TRBJ2-2
CDR3 protein: CAISGLGDTGELFF; CDR3 DNA: TGTGCCATCAGTGGGCTCGGGGACACCGGGGAGCTGTTTTTT; V gene: TRBV10-3; clone size: few; D gene: -; J gene: TRBJ2-2
CDR3 protein: CASGTVYGYTF; CDR3 DNA: TGTGCCAGCGGGACAGTCTATGGCTACACCTTC; V gene: TRBV6-5; clone size: -; D gene: TRBD1; J gene: TRBJ1-2
CDR3 protein: CASSPRDRALHEQYF; CDR3 DNA: TGTGCCAGCTCACCACGGGACAGGGCCCTCCACGAGCAGTACTTC; V gene: TRBV18; clone size: -; D gene: TRBD1; J gene: TRBJ2-7